The rows below give T cell receptor beta chains drawn from one sample of a study of blood T cell repertoires in COVID-19. Here immunoSEQ multiplex PCR was the method, and the copy in TCRdb shows in-frame clones only, minus some. This table holds some 50,000 clones, almost 85% found once. Sequenced sample: peripheral blood. Every receptor here comes from a human donor in a cohort sampled during active COVID-19. Both conserved end residues are part of each CDR3. Each record gives: J gene, D gene, V gene, clone size, CDR3 protein, CDR3 DNA. The D gene is left open where the match is weak. Size tells how often a clone was seen (once, few, many) or the class of an expanded clone, and some rows leave it out.

TRBJ1-5	NA	TRBV5-5	NA	CASSWRRDYSNQPQHF	TGTGCCAGCAGCTGGCGACGGGATTATAGCAATCAGCCCCAGCATTTT
TRBJ2-1	NA	TRBV5-4	NA	CASSSRGTRNEQFF	TGTGCCAGCAGCTCCCGGGGGACGAGAAATGAGCAGTTCTTC
TRBJ1-2	NA	TRBV18	NA	CASSPPQGRSYGYTF	TGTGCCAGCTCACCCCCCCAGGGGCGAAGCTATGGCTACACCTTC
TRBJ1-2	NA	TRBV9	NA	CASRSTGSYGYTF	TGTGCCAGCAGATCAACAGGGAGCTATGGCTACACCTTC
TRBJ1-4	NA	TRBV2	NA	CATALGREKLFF	TGTGCTACGGCCCTTGGGCGTGAAAAACTGTTTTTT
TRBJ2-7	NA	TRBV27	few	CASSLSSGTLAYEQYF	TGTGCCAGCAGTTTATCGAGTGGGACATTGGCCTACGAGCAGTACTTC
TRBJ2-1	NA	TRBV7-8	NA	CASSLTSSYNEQFF	TGTGCCAGCAGCTTGACTAGCTCCTACAATGAGCAGTTCTTC
TRBJ2-4	TRBD1	TRBV7-9	NA	CASSFGTGRKNIQYF	TGTGCCAGCAGCTTTGGGACAGGGCGGAAAAACATTCAGTACTTC
TRBJ2-1	TRBD1	TRBV7-2	NA	CASSSRDRYNEQFF	TGTGCCAGCAGCTCCCGGGACAGATACAATGAGCAGTTCTTC
TRBJ2-1	NA	TRBV12-5	NA	CASGLSSVSYNEQFF	TGTGCTAGTGGTTTGAGTAGTGTCTCCTACAATGAGCAGTTCTTC
TRBJ2-1	TRBD2	TRBV30	NA	CAWTPGTSGLTMKQFF	TGTGCCTGGACCCCGGGGACTAGCGGACTTACAATGAAGCAGTTCTTC